These 15 T cell receptor beta chains share one sample of origin, sequenced in a study of blood T cells in healthy people across ages. The authors ran a second PCR of roughly 6 to 12 cycles using a sample-barcoded 5' primer and a J-beta primer mix. Using its own MiXCR run on the 5' RACE reads, TCRdb lists one record per CDR3 protein. Here the sample spans hundreds of thousands of distinct CDR3 sequences, 49% being singletons. The specimen sequenced was blood. These receptors originate from a woman aged 60-75 years in good health.

J is TRBJ2-7 and V is TRBV27, with no clear D. There are 20 residues in the CDR3. Germline CDR1 MNHEY, CDR2 SMNVEV (reference sequence). Trimming took off 4 bases at V and 0 bases at J, with 28 bases between the two ends. DNA for the CDR3: TGTGCCAGCAGTTCTCCCTCCGGCAGACTCCTATTTATAACCTCCTACGAGCAGTACTTC. Amino acids: CASSSPSGRLLFITSYEQYF.

The rearrangement joins TRBV20-1 to TRBJ1-2; D is unresolved. The germline CDR1 and CDR2 sequences are DFQATT and SNEGSKA (reference sequence). The CDR3 is 13 residues long. Trimming cost V 6 bases and J 2 bases, with 13 bases left between them. The CDR3 here is CSANRAMNYGYTF. The CDR3 DNA reads as TGCAGTGCCAATAGGGCGATGAACTATGGCTACACCTTC.

The chain uses TRBV5-1 and TRBJ1-2; D gene unclear. The CDR3 length is 14 residues. V lost 1 base and J 4 bases, leaving 11 bases between the germline ends. CDR1 is SGHRS, CDR2 YFSETQ, per germline. CDR3 in DNA: TGCGCCAGCAGCTTGAGGTTCGGAGGCTATGGCTACACCTTC. This sequence encodes CASSLRFGGYGYTF.

The gene calls are TRBV14 and TRBJ2-1; possible D gene TRBD2, 6 bases. The V gene's germline CDR1 is SGHDN and CDR2 FVKESK. This CDR3 region has 15 residues. Trimming took 3 bases from V and 5 from J, leaving 14 bases between them. CDR3 protein: CASSHTGTGHNEQFF. CDR3 in DNA: TGTGCCAGCAGCCATACCGGGACTGGGCACAATGAGCAGTTCTTC.

The rearrangement joins TRBV2 to TRBJ1-4; D is undetermined. V was shortened by 3 bases and J by 2 bases, with 4 bases between the two germline ends. The CDR3 sequence is 13 residues long. In germline, CDR1 is SNHLY, CDR2 FYNNEI. The CDR3: CASSDLTNEKLFF. The CDR3 DNA reads TGTGCCAGCAGTGACTTGACTAATGAAAAACTGTTTTTT.

The chain combines TRBV20-1 with TRBJ2-1; 7 bases are shared with TRBD2. The CDR3 covers 17 residues. Germline loops: CDR1 DFQATT, CDR2 SNEGSKA (reference sequence). Germline trimming cut 1 base from V and 8 bases from J; bases unmatched to any gene: 17. The CDR3 sequence: CSARAGHGREFRHEQFF. CDR3 coding DNA: TGCAGTGCTAGAGCGGGCCACGGGCGGGAGTTTCGCCATGAGCAGTTCTTC.

The J gene is TRBJ1-1, the V gene TRBV18; TRBD1 agrees at 9 bases. The better agreement between TRBJ1-6 and the DNA end casts doubt on the J call. This CDR3 is 15 amino acids long. The germline V gene has CDR1 KGHSH and CDR2 LQKENI. CDR3 in amino acids: CASSPQQGANSPLHF. The CDR3 DNA is TGTGCCAGCTCACCGCAACAGGGGGCAAATTCACCCCTCCACTTT.

The table lists this clonotype with a few counts. The chain uses TRBV20-1 and TRBJ2-5; D is unclear. Trimming took 4 bases from V and 4 from J, leaving 13 bases between them. This CDR3 region has 13 residues. Germline assignment: CDR1 DFQATT and CDR2 SNEGSKA (reference sequence). In DNA form, the CDR3 reads TGCAGTGCTACTGGTCGGGTTGGAGAGACCCAGTACTTC. Protein: CSATGRVGETQYF.

The rearrangement links TRBV12-5 to TRBJ2-1; TRBD1 might be the D (6 bases). This CDR3 region has 16 residues. Germline CDR1 LGHNT, CDR2 FRNRAP. V dropped 6 bases and J dropped 2 bases, with 17 bases sitting between them. CDR3 in amino acids: CASGSLGAKTYNEQFF. CDR3 nucleotide sequence: TGTGCTAGTGGATCCCTGGGGGCGAAGACCTACAATGAGCAGTTCTTC.

This rearrangement joins TRBV27 to TRBJ2-3; D is unresolved. The CDR3 is made up of 16 amino acids. Germline CDR1 and CDR2: MNHEY and SMNVEV (reference sequence). V dropped 2 bases and J dropped 0 bases, with 12 bases sitting between them. CDR3 nucleotide sequence: TGTGCCAGCAGTTTAGTTCGGGCTTCTAGCACAGATACGCAGTATTTT. Its translation is CASSLVRASSTDTQYF.

This clonotype was seen a few times. J is TRBJ2-5 and V is TRBV19; perhaps TRBD1 as D (6 bases). The CDR3 is made up of 13 amino acids. Per germline, CDR1 LNHDA and CDR2 SQIVND (reference sequence). V gave up 6 bases and J gave up 0 bases, with 8 bases separating them. The CDR3 spells CASRRTDQETQYF. As DNA, the CDR3 is TGTGCCAGTAGGCGGACAGACCAAGAGACCCAGTACTTC.

The V call is TRBV20-1, the J call TRBJ2-4; D gene unclear. This CDR3 region has 14 residues. Germline V gene data show CDR1 as DFQATT and CDR2 as SNEGSKA (reference sequence). The CDR3, as DNA: TGCAGCCTACTGTCACCCATAGCCAAAAACATTCAGTACTTC. Translating it yields CSLLSPIAKNIQYF.

The chain couples TRBV7-2 to TRBJ2-5, with D hard to call. CDR3 length: 14 amino acids. The V end lost 7 bases, the J end lost 1 base, and 13 bases lay between the germline ends. Per germline, CDR1 SGHTA and CDR2 FQGNSA. Here the CDR3 reads CASMLSRAQETQYF. CDR3 nucleotide sequence: TGTGCCAGCATGCTCAGTCGGGCCCAAGAGACCCAGTACTTC.

This clonotype was counted a single time. The rearrangement links TRBV6-1 to TRBJ2-6; D is ambiguous. The CDR3 sequence is 14 residues long. Germline loops: CDR1 MNHNS, CDR2 SASEGT. Trimming removed 8 bases at V and 0 bases at J, with 8 bases between. The CDR3 is CASFSFSGANVLTF. The CDR3 DNA reads TGTGCCAGCTTCAGTTTCTCTGGGGCCAACGTCCTGACTTTC.

As concerns this clonotype: A read error may account for a junction end that differs from germline. This rearrangement joins TRBV20-1 to TRBJ2-3, with a possible D match to TRBD2 (6 bases). The CDR3 runs to 14 residues. The germline V gene encodes CDR1 DFQATT and CDR2 SNEGSKA (reference sequence). CDR3 nucleotide sequence: TGCAGTGCCAGAGGAGGGGTCGGCACAGATACGCAGTATTTT. It is translated as CSARGGVGTDTQYF.